Given below is one T cell receptor beta chain in context. No antigen is known for it. One base away there is no much larger clone; base qualities are not given. This sample was taken from a study of blood T cell repertoires in COVID-19 (dated by TCRdb to the early 2020s). For the wider study: Samples covering the acute and convalescent phases of COVID-19 were provided by collaborators in the United States, Italy and Spain. Where available, HLA class I and class II types were obtained from metadata supplied by the sample provider rather than from assay-based typing. A freely available public database, intended as a resource for researchers studying the immune response to SARS-CoV-2, is where the repertoires were released. The dataset comprised deeply sampled blood TCRbeta repertoires from subjects exposed to, actively infected with, or recovered from COVID-19. The prospective study material was composed of cDNA or gDNA derived from T cells, B-cell-depleted T cells, or PBMCs. The samples were drawn from two sources: the first 160 participants of the ongoing ImmuneRACE study, and over 1,000 subjects contributed by 6 global collaborators. Sample metadata almost always included a de-identified subject ID, COVID-19 status, age in years and sex. Study-level results and caveats: The quantity of clinical and demographic metadata differed by source and by participant and was supplied without curation.

One collaborating source in Seattle enrolled patients during active infection and followed them longitudinally through the course of disease. Collaborating institutions collected whole blood in K2EDTA tubes following their own protocols. Collaborator samples were shipped for TCRbeta analysis as frozen whole blood, isolated PBMCs, or DNA extracted from either sample type. TCRbeta CDR3 regions were amplified from genomic DNA by means of the immunoSEQ Assay, a bias-controlled multiplex PCR. Per the original workflow: The number of nucleated cells in each sample was estimated from the amplification of reference gene primers within the assay. Sequence reads were collapsed and filtered to measure the absolute abundance of every unique TCRbeta CDR3 rearrangement. For each sample, productive Simpson clonality was calculated by taking the square root of Simpson's diversity index across productive rearrangements. TCRdb stores this immuneACCESS table with in-frame sequences only. Part of the clones is absent; in the studies checked, under half of the shortfall reflects unresolved V genes, and no reason is known for the rest. V and J calls and clone size come straight from that table; D and trimming were deduced from the DNA. This sample holds around 130,000 clones; roughly 90% were observed only once. The ten largest clones represent about 4.6% of the sample.

The V end loses 0 bases and the J end loses 5 bases, and a stretch of 10 bases separates them. In the germline V gene (reference sequence), CDR1 corresponds to LNHNV and CDR2 to YYDKDF. Reading from cysteine to phenylalanine, the CDR3 counts 14 amino acids. Here the CDR3 DNA is all that survives: 42 bases in frame from base 1. The sequencing input was peripheral blood. The chain employs TRBV15 and TRBJ1-2, with the D gene not clear enough to name. The TCR comes from a man aged 55 to 70 with COVID-19, enrolled during active disease. The sequenced DNA: TGTGCCACCAGCAGAGACAGGTTTACGTATGGCTACACCTTC. Translated, this gives CATSRDRFTYGYTF. This CDR3, with the reference TRBV15 and TRBJ1-2 proteins standing in past its ends, gives the full variable domain DAMVIQNPRYQVTQFGKPVTLSCSQTLNHNVMYWYQQKSSQAPKLLFHYYDKDFNNEADTPDNFQSRRPNTSFCFLDIRSPGLGDTAMYLCATSRDRFTYGYTFGSGTRLTVV.